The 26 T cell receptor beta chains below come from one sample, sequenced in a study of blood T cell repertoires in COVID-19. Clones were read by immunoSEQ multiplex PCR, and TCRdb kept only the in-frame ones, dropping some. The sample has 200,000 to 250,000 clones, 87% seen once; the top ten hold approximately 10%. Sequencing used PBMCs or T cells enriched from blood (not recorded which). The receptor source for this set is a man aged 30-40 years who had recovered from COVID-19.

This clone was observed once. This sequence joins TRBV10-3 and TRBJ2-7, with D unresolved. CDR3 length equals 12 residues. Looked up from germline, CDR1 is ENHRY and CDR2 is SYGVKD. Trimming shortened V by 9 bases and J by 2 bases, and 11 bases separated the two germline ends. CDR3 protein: CAITGSPYEQYF. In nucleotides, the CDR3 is TGTGCCATAACGGGTTCGCCCTACGAGCAGTACTTC.

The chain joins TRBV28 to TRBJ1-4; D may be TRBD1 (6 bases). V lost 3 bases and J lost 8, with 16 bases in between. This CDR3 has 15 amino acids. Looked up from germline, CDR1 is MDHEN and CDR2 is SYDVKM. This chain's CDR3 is CASSFGGRGGEKLFF. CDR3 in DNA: TGTGCCAGCAGTTTCGGGGGCCGGGGGGGCGAAAAACTGTTTTTT. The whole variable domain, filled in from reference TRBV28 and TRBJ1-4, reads DVKVTQSSRYLVKRTGEKVFLECVQDMDHENMFWYRQDPGLGLRLIYFSYDVKMKEKGDIPEGYSVSREKKERFSLILESASTNQTSMYLCASSFGGRGGEKLFFGSGTQLSVL.

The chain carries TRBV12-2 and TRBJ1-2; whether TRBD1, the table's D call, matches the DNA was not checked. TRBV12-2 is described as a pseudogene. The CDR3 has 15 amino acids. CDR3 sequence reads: CASRFTQGDISGYTF. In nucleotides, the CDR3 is TGTGCAAGTCGCTTCACACAGGGGGACATCTCTGGCTACACCTTC.

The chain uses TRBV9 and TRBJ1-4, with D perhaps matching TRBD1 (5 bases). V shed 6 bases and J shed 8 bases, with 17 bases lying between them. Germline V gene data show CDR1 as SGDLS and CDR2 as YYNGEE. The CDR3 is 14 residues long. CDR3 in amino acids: CASNINGGGEKLFF. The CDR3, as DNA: TGTGCCAGCAACATAAACGGGGGTGGGGAAAAACTGTTTTTT.

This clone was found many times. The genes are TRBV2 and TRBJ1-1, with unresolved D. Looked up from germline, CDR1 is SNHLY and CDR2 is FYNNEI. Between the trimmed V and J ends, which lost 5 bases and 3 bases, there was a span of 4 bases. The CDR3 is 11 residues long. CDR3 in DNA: TGTGCCAGCAGTTATGACACTGAAGCTTTCTTT. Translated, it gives CASSYDTEAFF.

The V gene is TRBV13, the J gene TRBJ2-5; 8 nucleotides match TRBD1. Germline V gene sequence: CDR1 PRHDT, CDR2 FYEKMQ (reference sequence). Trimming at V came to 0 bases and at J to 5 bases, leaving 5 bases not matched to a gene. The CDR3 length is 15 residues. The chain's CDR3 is CASSLGQGVGETQYF. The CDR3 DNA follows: TGTGCCAGCAGCTTAGGACAGGGGGTGGGGGAGACCCAGTACTTC.

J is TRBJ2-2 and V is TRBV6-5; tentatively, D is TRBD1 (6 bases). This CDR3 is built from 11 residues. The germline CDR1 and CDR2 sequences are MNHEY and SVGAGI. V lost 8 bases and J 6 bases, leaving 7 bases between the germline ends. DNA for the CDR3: TGTGCCAGCTACAGGGCCGGGGAGCTGTTTTTT. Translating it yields CASYRAGELFF.

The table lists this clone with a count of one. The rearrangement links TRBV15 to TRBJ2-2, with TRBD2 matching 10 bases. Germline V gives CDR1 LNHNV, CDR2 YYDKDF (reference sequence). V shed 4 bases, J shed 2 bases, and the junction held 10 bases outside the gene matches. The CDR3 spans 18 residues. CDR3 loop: CATSKSPSGRGNTGELFF. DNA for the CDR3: TGTGCCACCAGCAAGAGCCCTAGCGGGAGAGGTAACACCGGGGAGCTGTTTTTT.

This CDR3 is CAWSVLGAFPETQYF. The CDR3 DNA reads as TGTGCCTGGAGTGTACTAGGAGCCTTCCCAGAGACCCAGTACTTC. The gene calls are TRBV30 and TRBJ2-5; possibly TRBD2 for D (5 bases). V dropped 0 bases and J dropped 4 bases, with 15 bases sitting between them. CDR3 size: 15 residues. Germline CDR1 and CDR2: GTSNPN and SVGIG (reference sequence).

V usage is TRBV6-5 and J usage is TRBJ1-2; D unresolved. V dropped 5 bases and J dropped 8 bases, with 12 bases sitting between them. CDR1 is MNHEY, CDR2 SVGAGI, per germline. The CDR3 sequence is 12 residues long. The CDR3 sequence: CASSPGSIGYTF. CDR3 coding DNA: TGTGCCAGCAGTCCAGGAAGTATCGGCTACACCTTC.

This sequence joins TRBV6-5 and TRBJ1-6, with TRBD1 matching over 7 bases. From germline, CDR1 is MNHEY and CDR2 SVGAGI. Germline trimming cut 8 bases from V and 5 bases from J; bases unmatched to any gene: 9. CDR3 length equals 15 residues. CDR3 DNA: TGTGCCAGCCTGAGGCAGGGGGATAATAATTCACCCCTCCACTTT. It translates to CASLRQGDNNSPLHF.

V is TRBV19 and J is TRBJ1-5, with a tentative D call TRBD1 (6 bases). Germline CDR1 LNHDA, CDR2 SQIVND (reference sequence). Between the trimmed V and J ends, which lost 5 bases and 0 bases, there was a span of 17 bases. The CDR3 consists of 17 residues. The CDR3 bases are TGTGCCAGTAGTGGCGATTCGGGGGGCAATAGCAATCAGCCCCAGCATTTT. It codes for CASSGDSGGNSNQPQHF.

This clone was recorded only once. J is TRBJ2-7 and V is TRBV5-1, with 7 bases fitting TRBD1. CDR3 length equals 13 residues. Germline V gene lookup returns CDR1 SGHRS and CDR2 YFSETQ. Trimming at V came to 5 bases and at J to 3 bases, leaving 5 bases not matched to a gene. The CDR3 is CASSGTEIYEQYF. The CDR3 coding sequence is TGCGCCAGCAGTGGGACAGAGATCTACGAGCAGTACTTC.

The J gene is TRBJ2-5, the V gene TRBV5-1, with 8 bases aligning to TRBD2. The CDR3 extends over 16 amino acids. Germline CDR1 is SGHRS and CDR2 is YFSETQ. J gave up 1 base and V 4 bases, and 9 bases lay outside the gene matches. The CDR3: CASSPGGAVGQETQYF. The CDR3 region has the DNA TGCGCCAGCAGCCCGGGGGGGGCTGTTGGCCAAGAGACCCAGTACTTC.

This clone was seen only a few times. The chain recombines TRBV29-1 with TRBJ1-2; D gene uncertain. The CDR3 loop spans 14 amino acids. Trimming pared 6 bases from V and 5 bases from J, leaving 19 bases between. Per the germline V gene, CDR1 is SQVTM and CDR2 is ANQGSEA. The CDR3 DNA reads TGCAGCGTAGATCCGACTCTCGCCCCGTATGGCTACACCTTC. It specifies CSVDPTLAPYGYTF.

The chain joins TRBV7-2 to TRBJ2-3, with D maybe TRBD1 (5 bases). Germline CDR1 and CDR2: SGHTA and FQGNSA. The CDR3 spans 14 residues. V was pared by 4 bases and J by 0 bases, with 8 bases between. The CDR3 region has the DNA TGTGCCAGCAGCTGGAGACAGAGCACAGATACGCAGTATTTT. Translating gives CASSWRQSTDTQYF.

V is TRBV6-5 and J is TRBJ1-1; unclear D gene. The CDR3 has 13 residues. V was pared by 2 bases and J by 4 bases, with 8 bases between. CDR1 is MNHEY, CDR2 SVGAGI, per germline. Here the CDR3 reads CASSYRRGTEAFF. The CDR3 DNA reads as TGTGCCAGCAGTTACAGGCGGGGCACTGAAGCTTTCTTT.

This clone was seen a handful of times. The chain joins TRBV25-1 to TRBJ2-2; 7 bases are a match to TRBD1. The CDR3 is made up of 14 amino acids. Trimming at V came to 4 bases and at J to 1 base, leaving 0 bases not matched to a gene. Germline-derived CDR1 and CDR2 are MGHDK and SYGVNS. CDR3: CASSGQGNTGELFF. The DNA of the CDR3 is TGTGCCAGCAGTGGACAGGGGAACACCGGGGAGCTGTTTTTT.

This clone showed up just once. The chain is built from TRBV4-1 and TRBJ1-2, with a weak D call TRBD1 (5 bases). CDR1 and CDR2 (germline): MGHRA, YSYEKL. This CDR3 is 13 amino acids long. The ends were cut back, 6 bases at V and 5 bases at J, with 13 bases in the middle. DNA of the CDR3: TGCGCCAGCAGTTCCCCGGACAAATATGGCTACACCTTC. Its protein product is CASSSPDKYGYTF.

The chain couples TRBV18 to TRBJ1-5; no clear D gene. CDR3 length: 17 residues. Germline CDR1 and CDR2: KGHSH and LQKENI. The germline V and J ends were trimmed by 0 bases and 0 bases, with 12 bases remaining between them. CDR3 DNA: TGTGCCAGCTCACCACCGAAGCGGCCTTATAGCAATCAGCCCCAGCATTTT. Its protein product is CASSPPKRPYSNQPQHF.

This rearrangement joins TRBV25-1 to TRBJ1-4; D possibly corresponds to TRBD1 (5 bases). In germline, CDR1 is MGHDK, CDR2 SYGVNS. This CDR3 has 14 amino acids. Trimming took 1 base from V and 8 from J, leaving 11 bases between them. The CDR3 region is CASSEWAGFEKLFF. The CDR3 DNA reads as TGTGCCAGCAGTGAATGGGCAGGGTTCGAAAAACTGTTTTTT.

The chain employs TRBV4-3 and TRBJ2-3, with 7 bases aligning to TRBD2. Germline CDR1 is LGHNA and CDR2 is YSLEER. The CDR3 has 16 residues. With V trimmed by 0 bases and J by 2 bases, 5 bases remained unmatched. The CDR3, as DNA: TGCGCCAGCAGCCAAGACCGCCTAGCGGTCACAGATACGCAGTATTTT. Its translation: CASSQDRLAVTDTQYF.

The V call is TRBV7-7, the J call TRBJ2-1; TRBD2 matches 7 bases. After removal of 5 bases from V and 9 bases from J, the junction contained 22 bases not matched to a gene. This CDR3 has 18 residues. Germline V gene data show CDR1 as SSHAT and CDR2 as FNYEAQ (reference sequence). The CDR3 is CASSPNPTLAERSAEQFF. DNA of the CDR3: TGTGCCAGCAGCCCCAACCCGACTCTAGCGGAAAGGAGTGCTGAGCAGTTCTTC.

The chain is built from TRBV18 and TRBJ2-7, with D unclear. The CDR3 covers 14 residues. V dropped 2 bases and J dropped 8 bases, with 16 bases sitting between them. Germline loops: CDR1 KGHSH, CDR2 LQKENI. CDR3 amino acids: CASSPRSTKYKQYF. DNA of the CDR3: TGTGCCAGCTCACCAAGGTCGACAAAATATAAGCAGTACTTC.

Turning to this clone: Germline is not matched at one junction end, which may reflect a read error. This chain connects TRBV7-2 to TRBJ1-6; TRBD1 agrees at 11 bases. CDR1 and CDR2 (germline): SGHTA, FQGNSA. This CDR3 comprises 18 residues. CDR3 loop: CASSLSWDRGLYSSPLHF. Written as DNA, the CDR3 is TGTGCCAGCAGCTTGTCCTGGGACAGGGGGTTATATAGTTCACCCCTCCACTTT.

CDR3 residues: CASSLVPQGGTEAFF. Here the CDR3 DNA reads TGTGCCAGCAGCTTAGTTCCCCAGGGGGGAACTGAAGCTTTCTTT. V is TRBV7-9 and J is TRBJ1-1; 7 nucleotides align to TRBD1. There are 15 residues in the CDR3. Trimming removed 1 base from V and 5 bases from J; junction bases left unmatched: 7. Germline lookup yields CDR1 SEHNR and CDR2 FQNEAQ (reference sequence).